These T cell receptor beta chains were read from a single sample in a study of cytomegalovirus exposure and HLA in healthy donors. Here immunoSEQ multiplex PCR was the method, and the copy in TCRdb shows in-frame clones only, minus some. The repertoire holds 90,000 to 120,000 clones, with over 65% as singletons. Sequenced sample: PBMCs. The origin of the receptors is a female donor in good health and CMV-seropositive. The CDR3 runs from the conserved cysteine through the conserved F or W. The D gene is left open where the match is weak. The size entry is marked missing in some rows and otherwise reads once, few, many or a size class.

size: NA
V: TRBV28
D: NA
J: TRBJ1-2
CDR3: CASSPQDVNYGYTF
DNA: TGTGCCAGCAGCCCCCAGGATGTTAACTATGGCTACACCTTC

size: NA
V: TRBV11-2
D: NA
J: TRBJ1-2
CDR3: CASSLDPRTDNNYGYTF
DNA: TGTGCCAGCAGCTTAGATCCCCGGACAGATAATAACTATGGCTACACCTTC

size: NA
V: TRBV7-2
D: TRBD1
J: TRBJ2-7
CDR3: CASSSFEGRTGLEWQYF
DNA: TGTGCCAGCAGCTCCTTCGAAGGTAGGACAGGCCTTGAATGGCAGTACTTC

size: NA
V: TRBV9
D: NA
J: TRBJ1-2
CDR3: CASSVYQDYGYTF
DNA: TGTGCCAGCAGCGTATACCAGGACTATGGCTACACCTTC

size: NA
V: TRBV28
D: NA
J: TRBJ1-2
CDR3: CASSLGLYYGYTF
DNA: TGTGCCAGCAGTTTAGGGCTCTACTATGGCTACACCTTC

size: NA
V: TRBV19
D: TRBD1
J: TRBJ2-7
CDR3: CASSLYTGVAEQYF
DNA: TGTGCCAGTAGCTTATACACAGGGGTGGCGGAGCAGTACTTC

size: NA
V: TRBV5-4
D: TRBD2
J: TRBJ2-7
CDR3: CASSQTSRSSYEQYF
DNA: TGTGCCAGCAGCCAGACTAGCCGGAGCTCCTACGAGCAGTACTTC

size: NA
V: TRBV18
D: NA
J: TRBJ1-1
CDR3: CASSRGRGNTEAFF
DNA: TGTGCCAGCTCACGGGGGAGGGGTAACACTGAAGCTTTCTTT

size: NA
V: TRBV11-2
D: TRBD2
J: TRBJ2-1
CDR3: CASGGLADSYNEQFF
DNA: TGTGCCAGCGGGGGACTAGCGGACTCCTACAATGAGCAGTTCTTC

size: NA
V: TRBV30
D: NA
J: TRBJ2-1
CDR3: CAWSATGGAWGQFF
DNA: TGTGCCTGGAGTGCAACAGGCGGAGCCTGGGGGCAGTTCTTC

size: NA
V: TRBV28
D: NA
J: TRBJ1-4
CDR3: CASSLIGSSGNEKLFF
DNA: TGTGCCAGCAGTTTAATTGGTTCTTCGGGTAATGAAAAACTGTTTTTT

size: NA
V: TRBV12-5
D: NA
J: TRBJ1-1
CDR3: CASGLGGGTEAFF
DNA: TGTGCTAGTGGTTTGGGGGGGGGCACTGAAGCTTTCTTT

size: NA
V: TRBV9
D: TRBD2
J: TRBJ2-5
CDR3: CASSTGGVGRGGSETQYF
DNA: TGTGCCAGCAGCACGGGAGGGGTGGGGCGGGGGGGATCAGAGACCCAGTACTTC

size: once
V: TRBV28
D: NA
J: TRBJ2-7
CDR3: CASSFDGGVSYEQYF
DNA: TGTGCCAGCAGTTTCGACGGCGGGGTCTCCTACGAGCAGTACTTC

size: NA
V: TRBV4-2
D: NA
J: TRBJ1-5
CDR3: CASSQQVKRDTNSNQPQHF
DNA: TGTGCCAGCAGCCAACAGGTAAAACGGGACACCAATAGCAATCAGCCCCAGCATTTT

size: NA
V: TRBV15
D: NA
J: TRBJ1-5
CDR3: CATSILGGASNQPQHF
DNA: TGTGCCACCAGCATTCTCGGGGGGGCAAGCAATCAGCCCCAGCATTTT

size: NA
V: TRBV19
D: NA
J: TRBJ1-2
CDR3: CASSTPGRGGYTF
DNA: TGTGCCAGTAGTACGCCGGGGAGGGGCGGCTACACCTTC

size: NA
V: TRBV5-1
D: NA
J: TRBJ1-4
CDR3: CASSTSTSTNEKLFF
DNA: TGCGCCAGCAGCACTTCGACATCAACTAATGAAAAACTGTTTTTT